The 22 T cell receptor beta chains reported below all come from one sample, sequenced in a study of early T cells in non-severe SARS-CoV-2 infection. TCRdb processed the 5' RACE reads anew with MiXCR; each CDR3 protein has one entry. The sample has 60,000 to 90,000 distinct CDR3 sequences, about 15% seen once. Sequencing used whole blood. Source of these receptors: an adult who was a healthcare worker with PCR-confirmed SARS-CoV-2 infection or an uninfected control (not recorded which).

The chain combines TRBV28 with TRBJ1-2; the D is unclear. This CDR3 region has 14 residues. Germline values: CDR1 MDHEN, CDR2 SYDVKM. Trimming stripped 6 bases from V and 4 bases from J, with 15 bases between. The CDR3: CASSRTGPTYGYTF. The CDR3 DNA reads TGTGCCAGCAGCCGAACCGGGCCGACCTATGGCTACACCTTC.

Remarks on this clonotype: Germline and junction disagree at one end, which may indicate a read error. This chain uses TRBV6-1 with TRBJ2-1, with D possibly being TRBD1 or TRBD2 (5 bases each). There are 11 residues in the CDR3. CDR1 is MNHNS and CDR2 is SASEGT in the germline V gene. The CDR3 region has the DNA TGTGCCGGCAGGGAGTACAATGAGCAGTTCTTC. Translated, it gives CAGREYNEQFF.

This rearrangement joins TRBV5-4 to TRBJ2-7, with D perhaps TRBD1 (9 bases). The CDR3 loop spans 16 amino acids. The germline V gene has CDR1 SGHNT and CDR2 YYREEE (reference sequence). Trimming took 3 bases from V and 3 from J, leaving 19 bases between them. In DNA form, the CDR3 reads TGTGCCAGCAGCTCAGGCGGGGGGACAGGGCACTACGAGCAGTACTTC. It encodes CASSSGGGTGHYEQYF.

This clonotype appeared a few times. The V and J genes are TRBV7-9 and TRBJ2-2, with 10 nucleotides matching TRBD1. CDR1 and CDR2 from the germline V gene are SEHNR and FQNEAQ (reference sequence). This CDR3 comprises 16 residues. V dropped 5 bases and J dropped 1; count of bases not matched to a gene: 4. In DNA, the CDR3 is TGTGCCAGCAGCCCCGGGACAGGGGTGAACACCGGGGAGCTGTTTTTT. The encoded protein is CASSPGTGVNTGELFF.

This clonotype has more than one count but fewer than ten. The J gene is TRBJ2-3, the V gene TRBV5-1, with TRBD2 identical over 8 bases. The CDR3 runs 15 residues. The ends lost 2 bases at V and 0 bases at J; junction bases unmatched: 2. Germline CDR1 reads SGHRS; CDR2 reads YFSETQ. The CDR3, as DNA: TGCGCCAGCAGCTTAGTAGCGGGGAGCACAGATACGCAGTATTTT. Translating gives CASSLVAGSTDTQYF. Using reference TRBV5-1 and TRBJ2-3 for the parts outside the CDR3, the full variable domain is KAGVTQTPRYLIKTRGQQVTLSCSPISGHRSVSWYQQTPGQGLQFLFEYFSETQRNKGNFPGRFSGRQFSNSRSEMNVSTLELGDSALYLCASSLVAGSTDTQYFGPGTRLTVL.

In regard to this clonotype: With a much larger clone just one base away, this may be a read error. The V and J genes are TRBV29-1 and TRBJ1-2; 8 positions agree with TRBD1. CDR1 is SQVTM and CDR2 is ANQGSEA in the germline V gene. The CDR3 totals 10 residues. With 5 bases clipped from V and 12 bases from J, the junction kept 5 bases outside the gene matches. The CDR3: CSVIGQGHTF. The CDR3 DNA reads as TGCAGCGTTATCGGACAGGGCCACACCTTC.

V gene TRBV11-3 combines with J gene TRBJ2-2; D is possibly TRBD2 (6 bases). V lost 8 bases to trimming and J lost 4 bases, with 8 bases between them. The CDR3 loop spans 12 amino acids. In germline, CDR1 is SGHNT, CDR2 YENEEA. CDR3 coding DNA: TGTGCCAGCGGGACTGCCACCGGGGAGCTGTTTTTT. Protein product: CASGTATGELFF.

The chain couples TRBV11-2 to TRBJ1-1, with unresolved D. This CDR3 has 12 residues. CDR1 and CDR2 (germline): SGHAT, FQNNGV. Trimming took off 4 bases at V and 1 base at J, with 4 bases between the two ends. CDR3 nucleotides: TGTGCCAGCAGCTGGGGGAACACTGAAGCTTTCTTT. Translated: CASSWGNTEAFF.

The CDR3 region is CASSYWQTNTGELFF. DNA of the CDR3: TGTGCCAGCAGTTACTGGCAGACGAACACCGGGGAGCTGTTTTTT. The chain has TRBV6-5 and TRBJ2-2; unclear D gene. V was cut by 1 base and J by 0 bases, with 6 bases left in between. In germline, CDR1 is MNHEY, CDR2 SVGAGI. This CDR3 comprises 15 residues.

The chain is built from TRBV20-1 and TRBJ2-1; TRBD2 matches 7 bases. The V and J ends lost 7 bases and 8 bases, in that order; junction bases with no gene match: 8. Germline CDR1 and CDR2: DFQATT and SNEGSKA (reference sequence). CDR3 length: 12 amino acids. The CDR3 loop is CSGAGVGDEQFF. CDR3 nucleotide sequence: TGCAGTGGGGCGGGAGTAGGCGATGAGCAGTTCTTC.

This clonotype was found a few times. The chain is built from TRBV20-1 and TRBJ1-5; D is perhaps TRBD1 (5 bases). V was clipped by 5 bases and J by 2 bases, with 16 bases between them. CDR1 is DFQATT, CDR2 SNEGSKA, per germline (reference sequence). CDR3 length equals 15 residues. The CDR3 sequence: CSAAGTPGGNQPQHF. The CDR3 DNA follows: TGCAGTGCTGCCGGGACTCCTGGGGGCAATCAGCCCCAGCATTTT.

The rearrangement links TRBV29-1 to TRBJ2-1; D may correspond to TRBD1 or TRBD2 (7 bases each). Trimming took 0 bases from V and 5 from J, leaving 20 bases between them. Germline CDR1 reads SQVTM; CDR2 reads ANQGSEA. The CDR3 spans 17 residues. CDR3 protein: CSVEDPFGGDRHNEQFF. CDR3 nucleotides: TGCAGCGTTGAAGATCCGTTTGGGGGGGACAGACACAATGAGCAGTTCTTC.

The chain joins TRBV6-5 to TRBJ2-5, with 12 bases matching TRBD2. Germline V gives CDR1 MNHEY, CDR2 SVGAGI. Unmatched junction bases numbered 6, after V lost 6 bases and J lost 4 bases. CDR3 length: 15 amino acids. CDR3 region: CASSRLAGVVETQYF. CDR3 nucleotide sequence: TGTGCCAGCAGCCGACTAGCGGGAGTTGTAGAGACCCAGTACTTC.

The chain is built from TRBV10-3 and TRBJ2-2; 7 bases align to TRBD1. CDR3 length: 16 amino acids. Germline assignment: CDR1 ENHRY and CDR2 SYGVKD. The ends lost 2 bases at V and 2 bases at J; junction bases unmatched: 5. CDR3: CAISERTGDNTGELFF. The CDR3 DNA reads TGTGCCATCAGTGAGAGGACAGGAGATAACACCGGGGAGCTGTTTTTT.

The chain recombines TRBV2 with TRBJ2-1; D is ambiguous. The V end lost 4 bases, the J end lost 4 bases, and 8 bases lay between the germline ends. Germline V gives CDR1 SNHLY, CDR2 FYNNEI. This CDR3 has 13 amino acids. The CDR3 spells CASSGKPYNEQFF. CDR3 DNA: TGTGCCAGCAGTGGGAAACCTTACAATGAGCAGTTCTTC.

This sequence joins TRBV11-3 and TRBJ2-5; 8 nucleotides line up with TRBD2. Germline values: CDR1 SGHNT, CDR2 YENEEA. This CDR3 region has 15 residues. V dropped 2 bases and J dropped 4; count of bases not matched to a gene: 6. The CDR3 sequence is CASSLNAGGGETQYF. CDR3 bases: TGTGCCAGCAGCTTAAACGCGGGAGGAGGAGAGACCCAGTACTTC. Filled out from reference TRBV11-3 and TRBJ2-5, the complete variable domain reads EAGVVQSPRYKIIEKKQPVAFWCNPISGHNTLYWYLQNLGQGPELLIRYENEEAVDDSQLPKDRFSAERLKGVDSTLKIQPAELGDSAVYLCASSLNAGGGETQYFGPGTRLLVL.

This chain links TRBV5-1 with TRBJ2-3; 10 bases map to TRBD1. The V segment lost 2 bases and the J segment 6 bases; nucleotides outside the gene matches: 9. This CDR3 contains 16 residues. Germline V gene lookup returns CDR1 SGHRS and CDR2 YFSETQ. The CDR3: CASSFNAGTGDDTQYF. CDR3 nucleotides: TGCGCCAGCAGCTTCAACGCCGGGACAGGGGATGATACGCAGTATTTT.

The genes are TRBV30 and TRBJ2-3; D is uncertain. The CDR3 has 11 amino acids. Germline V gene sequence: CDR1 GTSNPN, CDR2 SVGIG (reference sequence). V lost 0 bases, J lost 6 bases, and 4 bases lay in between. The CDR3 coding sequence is TGTGCCTGGAGTGTAACCGATACGCAGTATTTT. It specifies CAWSVTDTQYF.

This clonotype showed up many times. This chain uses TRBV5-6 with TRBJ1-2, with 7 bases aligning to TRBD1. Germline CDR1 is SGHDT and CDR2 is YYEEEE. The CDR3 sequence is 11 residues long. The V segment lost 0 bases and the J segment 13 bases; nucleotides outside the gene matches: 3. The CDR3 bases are TGTGCCAGCAGCTTGGAGGGGGCCACCACCTTC. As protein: CASSLEGATTF.

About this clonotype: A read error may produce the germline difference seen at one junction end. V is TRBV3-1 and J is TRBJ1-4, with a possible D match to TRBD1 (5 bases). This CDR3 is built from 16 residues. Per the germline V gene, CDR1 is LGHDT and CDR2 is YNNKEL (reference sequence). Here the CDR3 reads CVSSQRPGGINEKLFF. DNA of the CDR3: TGTGTCAGCAGCCAACGCCCCGGGGGAATTAATGAAAAACTGTTTTTT.

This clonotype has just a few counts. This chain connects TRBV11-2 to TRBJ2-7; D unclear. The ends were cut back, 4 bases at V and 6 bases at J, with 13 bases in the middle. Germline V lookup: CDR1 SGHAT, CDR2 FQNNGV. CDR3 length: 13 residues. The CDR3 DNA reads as TGTGCCAGCAGCTCAGGCGGTCTACGCGAGCAGTACTTC. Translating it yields CASSSGGLREQYF. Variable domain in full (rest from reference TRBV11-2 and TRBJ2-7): EAGVAQSPRYKIIEKRQSVAFWCNPISGHATLYWYQQILGQGPKLLIQFQNNGVVDDSQLPKDRFSAERLKGVDSTLKIQPAKLEDSAVYLCASSSGGLREQYFGPGTRLTVT.

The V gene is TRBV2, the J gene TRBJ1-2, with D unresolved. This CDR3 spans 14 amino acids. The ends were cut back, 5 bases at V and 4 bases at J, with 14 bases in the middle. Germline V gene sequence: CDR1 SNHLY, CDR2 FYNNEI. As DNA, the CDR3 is TGTGCCAGCAGTTACCGGACGGGATCCTATGGCTACACCTTC. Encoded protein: CASSYRTGSYGYTF.